The next 25 T cell receptor beta chains were all read from a single sample in a study of blood T cell repertoires in COVID-19. Here immunoSEQ multiplex PCR was the method, and the copy in TCRdb shows in-frame clones only, minus some. This repertoire shows over 90,000 clones, 81% found once; its top ten account for under 5%. Sequenced sample: peripheral blood. The receptors derive from a man older than 75 with COVID-19, enrolled during active disease.

The CDR3 region is CASRQYGGLEAFF. The CDR3 bases are TGTGCCAGCAGACAGTACGGGGGATTAGAAGCTTTCTTT. The chain couples TRBV27 to TRBJ1-1, with D possibly being TRBD1 (5 bases). The ends were cut back, 6 bases at V and 8 bases at J, with 16 bases in the middle. In germline, CDR1 is MNHEY, CDR2 SMNVEV (reference sequence). This CDR3 is 13 amino acids long.

The chain uses TRBV3-1 (or the pseudogene TRBV3-2) and TRBJ1-1, with D unresolved. The CDR3 runs 12 residues. Germline V gene data show CDR1 as LGHDT and CDR2 as YNNKEL (reference sequence). V lost 5 bases and J 8 bases, leaving 12 bases between the germline ends. CDR3: CASSEPGEEAFF. CDR3 nucleotides: TGTGCCAGCAGCGAACCCGGGGAAGAAGCTTTCTTT.

The chain links TRBV7-2 to TRBJ1-6; no definite D call. Germline-derived CDR1 and CDR2 are SGHTA and FQGNSA. The CDR3 contains 15 residues. The V end lost 5 bases, the J end lost 1 base, and 9 bases lay between the germline ends. The CDR3 DNA is TGTGCCAGCAGCCAAATGCTATCCTATAATTCACCCCTCCACTTT. As protein: CASSQMLSYNSPLHF.

The chain combines TRBV7-9 with TRBJ2-3; D is unresolved. V lost 5 bases, J lost 4 bases, and 19 bases lay in between. The germline V gene encodes CDR1 SEHNR and CDR2 FQNEAQ (reference sequence). This CDR3 has 16 residues. CDR3 coding DNA: TGTGCCAGCAGCCACACCTCTAGTAACGCCCCAGATACGCAGTATTTT. This gives the protein CASSHTSSNAPDTQYF.

This clone was counted only a few times. CDR3 bases: TGCGCCAGCAGCTTGGACAGACCCAATGAAAAACTGTTTTTT. The encoded protein is CASSLDRPNEKLFF. The rearrangement links TRBV5-1 to TRBJ1-4; D not certain. The CDR3 spans 14 residues. CDR1 is SGHRS, CDR2 YFSETQ, per germline. Deletions cut 0 bases from V and 5 bases from J, with 8 bases between.

This clone was seen only a few times. V and J are TRBV20-1 and TRBJ2-7, with 8 positions matching TRBD2. The V and J ends lost 3 bases and 0 bases, in that order; junction bases with no gene match: 7. Per the germline V gene, CDR1 is DFQATT and CDR2 is SNEGSKA (reference sequence). The CDR3 has 15 amino acids. The CDR3 nucleotides are TGCAGTGCTAGTGGCGGCGGGACTAGCTCCTACGAGCAGTACTTC. Translated, it gives CSASGGGTSSYEQYF.

The chain uses TRBV19 and TRBJ1-5; D gene unclear. Trimming removed 1 base from V and 10 bases from J, with 11 bases in between. This CDR3 spans 13 amino acids. Germline CDR1 is LNHDA and CDR2 is SQIVND (reference sequence). The CDR3 protein is CASSIVDTGPQHF. The CDR3 nucleotides read TGTGCCAGTAGTATAGTTGACACGGGACCCCAGCATTTT.

The V and J genes are TRBV19 and TRBJ1-2; 11 bases align to TRBD1. CDR1 and CDR2 from the germline V gene are LNHDA and SQIVND (reference sequence). CDR3 length: 13 amino acids. The V gene end was trimmed by 10 bases and the J gene end by 2 bases; junction bases not matched to a gene: 3. The CDR3 DNA follows: TGTGCCACCTGGACAGGGGGCAACTATGGCTACACCTTC. This sequence encodes CATWTGGNYGYTF.

This CDR3 is CASSPTGDLTNEKLFF. CDR3 coding DNA: TGCGCCAGCAGTCCAACAGGGGACCTAACTAATGAAAAACTGTTTTTT. The rearrangement uses TRBV5-1 and TRBJ1-4; TRBD1 matches at 7 bases. J lost 1 base, V lost 5 bases, and 8 bases had no gene match. The CDR3 consists of 16 residues. Germline CDR1 SGHRS, CDR2 YFSETQ.

In its sample, this clone was seen once. The chain employs TRBV5-1 and TRBJ1-6, with 8 nucleotides matching TRBD1. The J segment lost 10 bases and the V segment lost 0 bases, leaving 3 bases of the junction unmatched. The CDR3 contains 14 residues. The germline V gene encodes CDR1 SGHRS and CDR2 YFSETQ. CDR3 sequence reads: CASSLADRDSPLHF. CDR3 DNA: TGCGCCAGCAGCTTGGCGGACAGGGACTCACCCCTCCACTTT.

J is TRBJ1-2 and V is TRBV14; TRBD1 aligns across 7 bases. CDR3 length: 14 residues. Per the germline V gene, CDR1 is SGHDN and CDR2 is FVKESK. With 4 bases clipped from V and 4 bases from J, the junction kept 6 bases outside the gene matches. CDR3 amino acids: CASSPQGQLYGYTF. The DNA of the CDR3 is TGTGCCAGCAGCCCACAGGGACAGCTCTATGGCTACACCTTC.

Within the sample, this clone is medium-sized. The rearrangement links TRBV5-1 to TRBJ2-1; 13 positions agree with TRBD2. V gave up 4 bases and J gave up 7 bases; unmatched junction bases: 5. The CDR3 contains 15 residues. Looked up from germline, CDR1 is SGHRS and CDR2 is YFSETQ. In nucleotides, the CDR3 is TGCGCCAGCAGCATCGGACTAGCGGGAGTAAATGAGCAGTTCTTC. This gives the protein CASSIGLAGVNEQFF.

The rearrangement links TRBV7-9 to TRBJ1-4, with TRBD1 as a possible D gene (5 bases). The CDR3 is 16 amino acids. V lost 0 bases to trimming and J lost 1 base, with 9 bases between them. Germline assignment: CDR1 SEHNR and CDR2 FQNEAQ (reference sequence). In DNA, the CDR3 is TGTGCCAGCAGCTTAGCGGGGCAGGGAACTAATGAAAAACTGTTTTTT. Translating gives CASSLAGQGTNEKLFF.

V usage is TRBV15 and J usage is TRBJ2-2; 8 nucleotides align to TRBD2. The length of the CDR3 is 13 residues. V shed 7 bases, J shed 5 bases, and the junction held 3 bases outside the gene matches. Germline CDR1 is LNHNV and CDR2 is YYDKDF (reference sequence). CDR3 amino acids: CATTPGGTGELFF. The CDR3 DNA reads TGTGCCACCACCCCGGGGGGGACCGGGGAGCTGTTTTTT.

The V and J genes are TRBV5-4 and TRBJ1-6; 7 bases map to TRBD1. The V segment lost 4 bases and the J segment 8 bases; nucleotides outside the gene matches: 12. The germline V gene encodes CDR1 SGHNT and CDR2 YYREEE (reference sequence). The CDR3 runs to 16 residues. In nucleotides, the CDR3 is TGTGCCAGCAGCACGCAAATGACAGGGTTTGATTCACCCCTCCACTTT. Amino acid sequence: CASSTQMTGFDSPLHF.

A word on this clone: The same CDR3 arises from other DNA sequences in this sample as well. This chain uses TRBV30 with TRBJ1-2; the D is unclear. CDR1 is GTSNPN and CDR2 is SVGIG in the germline V gene (reference sequence). V lost 3 bases to trimming and J lost 8 bases, with 10 bases between them. This CDR3 has 11 amino acids. The DNA of the CDR3 is TGTGCCTGGAGCCGGGTATTAGGCTACACCTTC. Amino acid sequence: CAWSRVLGYTF.

The chain employs TRBV2 and TRBJ1-1, with a possible D match to TRBD1 (5 bases). V was shortened by 4 bases and J by 1 base, with 19 bases between the two germline ends. Germline V CDR1 and CDR2: SNHLY, FYNNEI. The CDR3 loop spans 17 amino acids. The CDR3 region is CASSVSQEGGGNTEAFF. The CDR3 DNA is TGTGCCAGCAGTGTGTCACAGGAGGGAGGAGGGAACACTGAAGCTTTCTTT.

CDR3 region: CASSLYPPGQMYTEAFF. In DNA form, the CDR3 reads TGTGCCAGCAGCTTATACCCGCCGGGACAGATGTACACTGAAGCTTTCTTT. The chain recombines TRBV7-2 with TRBJ1-1; 7 bases align to TRBD1. V trimming: 2 bases; J trimming: 3 bases; junction bases outside the gene matches: 12. The CDR3 is 17 amino acids. CDR1 is SGHTA and CDR2 is FQGNSA in the germline V gene.

This clone was picked up one time. The chain recombines TRBV19 with TRBJ2-1; 7 positions match TRBD2. Germline V gene sequence: CDR1 LNHDA, CDR2 SQIVND (reference sequence). J lost 7 bases, V lost 5 bases, and 11 bases had no gene match. CDR3 size: 15 residues. The CDR3 loop reads CASSPPGLRLNEQFF. Written as DNA, the CDR3 is TGTGCCAGTAGTCCACCGGGACTAAGATTGAATGAGCAGTTCTTC.

V and J are TRBV3-1 (or the pseudogene TRBV3-2) and TRBJ1-4; D possibly corresponds to TRBD1 (5 bases). The V gene's germline CDR1 is LGHDT and CDR2 YNNKEL (reference sequence). Trimming left V 4 bases short and J 5 bases short, with 23 bases between. The CDR3 length is 18 residues. The chain's CDR3 is CASSPNPRVGEENEKLFF. Here the CDR3 DNA reads TGTGCCAGCAGCCCAAACCCCAGGGTCGGTGAGGAGAATGAAAAACTGTTTTTT.

This rearrangement joins TRBV4-1 to TRBJ1-6; possibly TRBD1 for D (5 bases). From germline, CDR1 is MGHRA and CDR2 YSYEKL. This CDR3 contains 15 residues. Trimming left V 1 base short and J 9 bases short, with 13 bases between. The CDR3 spells CASSQAQGSFSPLHF. The CDR3 coding sequence is TGCGCCAGCAGCCAAGCGCAGGGATCTTTTTCACCCCTCCACTTT.

The V call is TRBV2, the J call TRBJ1-4; D remains unclear. The V gene's germline CDR1 is SNHLY and CDR2 FYNNEI. The CDR3 contains 17 residues. V was cut by 2 bases and J by 5 bases, with 18 bases left in between. CDR3 in DNA: TGTGCCAGCAGTGAAAAACAGTCTTGGATCCCCAATGAAAAACTGTTTTTT. Amino acids: CASSEKQSWIPNEKLFF.

The chain has TRBV7-6 and TRBJ1-4; 9 bases agree with TRBD1. CDR1 and CDR2 (germline): SGHVS, FNYEAQ. This CDR3 region has 15 residues. J lost 6 bases, V lost 5 bases, and 7 bases had no gene match. The CDR3: CASSPRGQGDEKLFF. In nucleotides, the CDR3 is TGTGCCAGCAGCCCTAGGGGACAGGGTGATGAAAAACTGTTTTTT.

The J gene is TRBJ2-2, the V gene TRBV3-1 (or the pseudogene TRBV3-2), with TRBD1 matching 12 bases. The CDR3 consists of 16 residues. V trimming: 4 bases; J trimming: 5 bases; junction bases outside the gene matches: 5. Germline V gene lookup returns CDR1 LGHDT and CDR2 YNNKEL (reference sequence). CDR3 nucleotides: TGTGCCAGCAGCCCCGGGACAGGGGGCCGTACCGGGGAGCTGTTTTTT. Translation: CASSPGTGGRTGELFF.

The rearrangement joins TRBV7-3 to TRBJ1-6; weak D call: TRBD1 (5 bases). V was shortened by 2 bases and J by 0 bases, with 17 bases between the two germline ends. CDR1 is SGHTA, CDR2 FQGTGA, per germline. The CDR3 has 19 amino acids. CDR3 sequence reads: CASSLPDRRIFSYNSPLHF. In nucleotides, the CDR3 is TGTGCCAGCAGCTTACCTGACAGAAGAATATTCTCCTATAATTCACCCCTCCACTTT.